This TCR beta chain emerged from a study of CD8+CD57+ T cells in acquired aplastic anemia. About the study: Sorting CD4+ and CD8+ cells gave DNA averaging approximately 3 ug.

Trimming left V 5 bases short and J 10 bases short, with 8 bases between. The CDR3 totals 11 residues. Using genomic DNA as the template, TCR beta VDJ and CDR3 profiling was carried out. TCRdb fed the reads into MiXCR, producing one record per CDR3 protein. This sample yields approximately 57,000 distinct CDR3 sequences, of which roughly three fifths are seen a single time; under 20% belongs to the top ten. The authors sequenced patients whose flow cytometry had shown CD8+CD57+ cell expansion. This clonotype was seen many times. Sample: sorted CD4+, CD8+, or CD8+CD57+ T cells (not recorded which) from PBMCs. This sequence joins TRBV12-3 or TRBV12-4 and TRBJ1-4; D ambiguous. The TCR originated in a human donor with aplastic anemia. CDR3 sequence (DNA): TGTGCCAGCAGTACCGGGCCAAAACTGTTTTTT. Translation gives CASSTGPKLFF.